These 24 T cell receptor beta chains came from one sample sequenced in a study of vaccination and CD4 T cells after COVID-19. Sequenced with the Oncomine TCR Beta short-read assay was DNA taken from cultured CD4+ T cells. TCRdb reprocessed the PCR reads via MiXCR and lists one record per CDR3 protein. The table includes 10,000 to 15,000 distinct CDR3 sequences, about 40% detected once. As for treatment: roughly ten-day PBMC culture with coronavirus spike peptide pools or control peptides (ViraFEST assay). Antigens of these TCRs are unknown. The sequenced sample consisted of CD4+ T cells from blood, cultured in vitro. The receptors were gathered from a human donor who had recovered from COVID-19.

The genes are TRBV20-1 and TRBJ1-2, with TRBD1 matching 10 bases. Germline CDR1 reads DFQATT; CDR2 reads SNEGSKA (reference sequence). The junction had 13 bases not matched to a gene; V was cut back by 5 bases and J by 4 bases. This CDR3 has 16 residues. The CDR3 nucleotides are TGCAGTGCTGCCAAACCCCGACAGGGGGCCGGCTATGGCTACACCTTC. It yields the protein CSAAKPRQGAGYGYTF.

This clonotype occurred a few times. This chain links TRBV30 with TRBJ2-5; TRBD2 matches 8 bases. The germline V gene encodes CDR1 GTSNPN and CDR2 SVGIG (reference sequence). V shed 1 base and J 4 bases; nucleotides not matched to a gene: 5. This CDR3 contains 14 residues. CDR3 DNA: TGTGCCTGGAGTGGAAGCGGGGGAGGAGAGACCCAGTACTTC. Protein sequence: CAWSGSGGGETQYF.

V gene TRBV10-1 combines with J gene TRBJ2-2; the D gene is possibly TRBD1 (5 bases). Germline V gene sequence: CDR1 WNHNN, CDR2 SYGVQD (reference sequence). CDR3 size: 14 residues. Trimming shortened V by 8 bases and J by 4 bases, and 14 bases separated the two germline ends. The CDR3 here is CASGQGYTTGELFF. The CDR3 DNA reads TGCGCCAGCGGGCAGGGATACACCACCGGGGAGCTGTTTTTT.

The chain recombines TRBV23-1 with TRBJ2-7; 11 positions agree with TRBD1. TRBV23-1 counts as an open reading frame of uncertain function. The CDR3 is 19 residues long. Unmatched junction bases numbered 13, after V lost 2 bases and J lost 1 base. CDR3 bases: TGCGCCAGCAGTCAACCTAGAGGACAGGGGGCCGTAAAATCCTACGAGCAGTACTTC. It translates to CASSQPRGQGAVKSYEQYF.

This chain connects TRBV11-2 to TRBJ1-1, with unresolved D. In germline, CDR1 is SGHAT, CDR2 FQNNGV. The CDR3 totals 12 residues. The V gene lost 4 bases and the J gene lost 1 base, with 4 bases spanning the gap. CDR3 protein: CASSSQNTEAFF. Here the CDR3 DNA reads TGTGCCAGCAGCTCACAGAACACTGAAGCTTTCTTT.

This clonotype was seen only a few times. CDR3 nucleotides: TGTGCCAGCAGTTACGCAGGGCCCACAGATACGCAGTATTTT. Protein sequence: CASSYAGPTDTQYF. This chain connects TRBV6-5 to TRBJ2-3; a possible D gene is TRBD1 (5 bases). The CDR3 covers 14 residues. Trimming removed 2 bases from V and 2 bases from J, with 8 bases in between. Germline values: CDR1 MNHEY, CDR2 SVGAGI.

This clonotype has only a few counts. The chain carries TRBV21-1 and TRBJ1-5; TRBD1 is taken as the D call from the table, unchecked against the DNA. TRBV21-1 is a recognized pseudogene. CDR3 length: 17 residues. This chain's CDR3 is CASSPTRRQGADQPQHF. CDR3 DNA: TGTGCCAGCAGCCCCACCCGGAGACAGGGGGCTGATCAGCCCCAGCATTTT.

The V call is TRBV2, the J call TRBJ2-3, with D perhaps TRBD2 (7 bases). V lost 4 bases and J 1 base, leaving 15 bases between the germline ends. CDR3 length equals 16 residues. Germline values: CDR1 SNHLY, CDR2 FYNNEI. The CDR3 reads CASSGGGGVGTDTQYF. The CDR3 DNA follows: TGTGCCAGCAGTGGCGGGGGCGGTGTCGGCACAGATACGCAGTATTTT.

This clonotype is deemed large. The chain links TRBV5-4 to TRBJ1-5, with D perhaps matching TRBD1 (6 bases). The CDR3 consists of 15 residues. V was trimmed by 5 bases and J by 3 bases, leaving 15 bases between them. Germline V lookup: CDR1 SGHNT, CDR2 YYREEE (reference sequence). CDR3 DNA sequence: TGTGCCAGCAGTAACCGGGACACCCCCAATCAGCCCCAGCATTTT. Translation gives CASSNRDTPNQPQHF.

This clonotype was observed a few times. The rearrangement joins TRBV7-8 to TRBJ2-6; tentative D call: TRBD2 (5 bases). The CDR3 extends over 16 amino acids. V was cut by 5 bases and J by 2 bases, with 13 bases left in between. Germline V CDR1 and CDR2: SGHVS, FQNEAQ. The CDR3 here is CASSPRGSTGANVLTF. The CDR3 DNA follows: TGTGCCAGCAGCCCCCGAGGGTCGACTGGGGCCAACGTCCTGACTTTC.

The chain recombines TRBV2 with TRBJ1-2, with 8 bases fitting TRBD1. CDR3 length: 15 residues. V lost 2 bases to trimming and J lost 6 bases; unmatched junction nucleotides: 8. Germline CDR1 and CDR2: SNHLY and FYNNEI. The DNA of the CDR3 is TGTGCCAGCAGTGAACAGGGCAGGGGGCCGAATGGCTACACCTTC. Its translation: CASSEQGRGPNGYTF.

The chain is built from TRBV7-2 and TRBJ1-2; perhaps TRBD1 as D (5 bases). This CDR3 has 14 amino acids. V was cut by 3 bases and J by 12 bases, with 20 bases left in between. CDR1 and CDR2 (germline): SGHTA, FQGNSA. The CDR3 DNA follows: TGTGCCAGCAGCTTCAATCGGGGCGCGGGCGGCCACACCTTC. This translates into CASSFNRGAGGHTF.

V usage is TRBV2 and J usage is TRBJ2-5, with D possibly being TRBD2 (5 bases). The CDR3 is 11 residues long. The ends were cut back, 9 bases at V and 7 bases at J, with 12 bases in the middle. Germline CDR1 reads SNHLY; CDR2 reads FYNNEI. CDR3 nucleotide sequence: TGTGCCAGTACACTAGGAGGGACCCAGTACTTC. This sequence encodes CASTLGGTQYF.

The genes are TRBV6-2 or TRBV6-3 and TRBJ1-1, with D possibly TRBD1 on 5 matching bases. The CDR3 covers 13 residues. V lost 2 bases, J lost 3 bases, and 7 bases lay in between. Germline V CDR1 and CDR2: MNHEY, SVGEGT. In nucleotides, the CDR3 is TGTGCCAGCAGTTACCTGGGGGACACTGAAGCTTTCTTT. Translated: CASSYLGDTEAFF.

The gene calls are TRBV21-1 and TRBJ2-1; the D call in the table, TRBD2, was not verified against the DNA. TRBV21-1 is given as a pseudogene. The CDR3 has 15 amino acids. The CDR3 DNA reads TGTGCCAGCAGCCCTAGCGGGGGGGCCGAGGATGAGCAGTTCTTC. Translated, it gives CASSPSGGAEDEQFF.

The V call is TRBV20-1, the J call TRBJ1-3, with D maybe TRBD1 (5 bases). This CDR3 contains 16 residues. Trimming stripped 1 base from V and 4 bases from J, with 17 bases between. CDR1 and CDR2 from the germline V gene are DFQATT and SNEGSKA (reference sequence). CDR3 amino acids: CSARVGGTVVGNTIYF. DNA of the CDR3: TGCAGTGCTAGAGTTGGGGGAACCGTTGTCGGAAACACCATATATTTT.

This clonotype has just a few counts. J is TRBJ2-3 and V is TRBV19; no firm D call. This CDR3 is built from 13 residues. Trimming shortened V by 1 base and J by 2 bases, and 4 bases separated the two germline ends. Germline V CDR1 and CDR2: LNHDA, SQIVND (reference sequence). The CDR3 protein is CASSIGLTDTQYF. CDR3 sequence (DNA): TGTGCCAGTAGTATAGGGCTCACAGATACGCAGTATTTT. Drawing the rest from reference TRBV19 and TRBJ2-3, the complete variable domain is DGGITQSPKYLFRKEGQNVTLSCEQNLNHDAMYWYRQDPGQGLRLIYYSQIVNDFQKGDIAEGYSVSREKKESFPLTVTSAQKNPTAFYLCASSIGLTDTQYFGPGTRLTVL.

The chain recombines TRBV6-1 with TRBJ2-3, with D uncertain. Germline values: CDR1 MNHNS, CDR2 SASEGT. V lost 6 bases and J 0 bases, leaving 10 bases between the germline ends. The CDR3 spans 14 residues. The CDR3 DNA follows: TGTGCCAGCAGCCGCCCGGACAGCACAGATACGCAGTATTTT. Translating it yields CASSRPDSTDTQYF.

This clonotype has more than one count but fewer than ten. The V and J genes are TRBV19 and TRBJ1-5, with 8 positions matching TRBD1. The length of the CDR3 is 17 residues. J lost 1 base, V lost 9 bases, and 14 bases had no gene match. The germline gives CDR1 LNHDA, CDR2 SQIVND (reference sequence). The CDR3 coding sequence is TGTGCCAGCTCTAGCCCGACAGGGGCAGGGAGCAATCAGCCCCAGCATTTT. Its protein product is CASSSPTGAGSNQPQHF.

V usage is TRBV12-3 or TRBV12-4 and J usage is TRBJ2-3; perhaps TRBD1 as D (6 bases). Trimming removed 6 bases at V and 2 bases at J, with 15 bases between. The CDR3 extends over 15 amino acids. CDR3 coding DNA: TGTGCCAGCAGGGACCAGTGGGGGCACACAGATACGCAGTATTTT. Translating gives CASRDQWGHTDTQYF.

V and J are TRBV30 and TRBJ1-1; D is unresolved. V was trimmed by 3 bases and J by 3 bases, leaving 14 bases between them. The CDR3 is 14 residues long. CDR1 GTSNPN and CDR2 SVGIG come from the germline V gene (reference sequence). The CDR3 sequence is CAWSLRGLYTEAFF. CDR3 DNA sequence: TGTGCCTGGAGCCTCAGAGGTCTCTACACTGAAGCTTTCTTT.

The rearrangement joins TRBV6-1 to TRBJ1-6, with 10 nucleotides matching TRBD1. Looked up from germline, CDR1 is MNHNS and CDR2 is SASEGT. The CDR3 runs to 15 residues. V lost 6 bases and J lost 11; bases outside the gene matches: 10. CDR3 residues: CASRRRDRGFAPLHF. The CDR3 nucleotides read TGTGCCAGCAGGCGCCGGGACAGGGGTTTTGCACCCCTCCACTTT.

With regard to this clonotype: The CDR3 carries no conserved terminal phenylalanine or tryptophan, so it likely arises from a read error. The chain has TRBV19 and TRBJ1-2; 12 nucleotides align to TRBD1. Germline V gene lookup returns CDR1 LNHDA and CDR2 SQIVND (reference sequence). The CDR3 runs 16 residues. V was clipped by 0 bases and J by 6 bases; unmatched bases: 5. This CDR3 is CASSIDPGQGANGYTL. CDR3 in DNA: TGTGCCAGTAGTATAGATCCGGGACAGGGGGCGAATGGCTACACCCTC.

The rearrangement links TRBV29-1 to TRBJ2-2; tentative D call: TRBD2 (7 bases). Germline CDR1 and CDR2: SQVTM and ANQGSEA. V shed 7 bases and J shed 0 bases, with 9 bases lying between them. There are 13 residues in the CDR3. This CDR3 is CSGGGPNTGELFF. CDR3 DNA: TGCAGCGGGGGGGGGCCGAACACCGGGGAGCTGTTTTTT.